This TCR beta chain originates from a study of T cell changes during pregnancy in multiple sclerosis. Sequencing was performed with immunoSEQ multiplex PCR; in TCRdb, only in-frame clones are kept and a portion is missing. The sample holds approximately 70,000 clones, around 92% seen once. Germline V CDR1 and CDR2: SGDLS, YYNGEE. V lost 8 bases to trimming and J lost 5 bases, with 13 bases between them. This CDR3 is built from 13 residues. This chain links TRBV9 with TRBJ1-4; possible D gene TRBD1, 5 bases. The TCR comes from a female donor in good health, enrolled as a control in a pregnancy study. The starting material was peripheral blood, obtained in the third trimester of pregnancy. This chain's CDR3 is CASGAGLNEKLFF. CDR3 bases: TGTGCCAGTGGGGCAGGTCTGAATGAAAAACTGTTTTTT.